The clone carrying this TCR beta chain was counted once. Libraries were prepared by immunoSEQ multiplex PCR; TCRdb keeps only in-frame clonotypes and omits some of them. The sample lists 85,000 to 100,000 clones; 80% to 90% were seen once. The sample is drawn from a study of T cells after somatic rescue of genetic block. Germline V gene data show CDR1 as SGHRS and CDR2 as YFSETQ. The length of the CDR3 is 15 residues. The ends lost 6 bases at V and 1 base at J; junction bases unmatched: 8. The TCR sequence derives from a woman aged 18-29 years. Sequencing was performed on peripheral blood mononuclear cells (PBMCs). The V call is TRBV5-1, the J call TRBJ2-5, with 8 bases identical to TRBD1. CDR3 residues: CASTMDRAFQETQYF. CDR3 coding DNA: TGCGCCAGCACTATGGACAGGGCTTTCCAAGAGACCCAGTACTTC.